Listed here are 11 T cell receptor beta chains from one sample, sequenced in a study of T cell repertoires in cytomegalovirus infection. Their antigens are not known. TCRdb reprocessed the reads via MiXCR and lists one record per CDR3 protein. The sample consists of about a million distinct CDR3 sequences, approximately 31% of them appearing once. This sample comprised cultured CD8+ T cells from PBMCs, obtained from culture after CMV antigen stimulation. The receptors were gathered from a human donor in good health (CMV status not recorded). Some clones in this sample may be carry-over from other donors' samples.

This clonotype was seen repeatedly, ten times or more. CDR3 coding DNA: TGTGCCAGCAGCAAAGGACAGGCGGCCGGGGTATATGGCTACACCTTC. It encodes CASSKGQAAGVYGYTF. The chain uses TRBV27 and TRBJ1-2; 7 nucleotides match TRBD1. Germline CDR1 reads MNHEY; CDR2 reads SMNVEV (reference sequence). This CDR3 contains 16 residues. Trimming took 6 bases from V and 5 from J; bases not matched to a gene: 15.

Notes on this clonotype: This may arise from a read error, as a much more abundant clone is one base away. This sequence joins TRBV7-8 and TRBJ2-1, with D tentatively TRBD2 (6 bases). Deletions cut 4 bases from V and 7 bases from J, with 17 bases between. CDR3 size: 15 residues. From germline, CDR1 is SGHVS and CDR2 FQNEAQ. The CDR3 reads CASSSPGTRPNEQFF. CDR3 bases: TGTGCCAGCAGCTCCCCAGGGACTCGCCCGAATGAGCAGTTCTTC.

This sequence joins TRBV10-3 and TRBJ2-3; either TRBD1 or TRBD2 may supply D (5 bases each). Germline loops: CDR1 ENHRY, CDR2 SYGVKD. CDR3 length equals 14 residues. V was pared by 8 bases and J by 0 bases, with 12 bases between. The CDR3 is CAIDPGPSTDTQYF. For the CDR3, the DNA is TGTGCCATCGATCCGGGACCCAGCACAGATACGCAGTATTTT.

The chain has TRBV2 and TRBJ2-1; TRBD2 is a possible D gene (5 bases). Germline assignment: CDR1 SNHLY and CDR2 FYNNEI. The CDR3 is 14 amino acids. V dropped 11 bases and J dropped 0 bases, with 14 bases sitting between them. Here the CDR3 reads CALPGKDSYNEQFF. As DNA, the CDR3 is TGTGCCCTACCCGGGAAGGACTCCTACAATGAGCAGTTCTTC.

This clonotype was recorded at least ten times. The V gene is TRBV12-3 or TRBV12-4, the J gene TRBJ2-3; D tentatively reads TRBD1 or TRBD2 (6 bases each). V was shortened by 3 bases and J by 6 bases, with 13 bases between the two germline ends. The CDR3 covers 14 residues. The CDR3: CASSFVQGRDTQYF. DNA for the CDR3: TGTGCCAGCAGTTTTGTGCAGGGGAGGGATACGCAGTATTTT.

This clonotype has only a few counts. The chain employs TRBV5-1 and TRBJ2-3; D remains ambiguous. This CDR3 is 14 amino acids long. Germline V gives CDR1 SGHRS, CDR2 YFSETQ. The V and J ends lost 1 base and 2 bases respectively, with 8 bases between them. The CDR3 DNA reads TGCGCCAGCAGCTTGCTCCAGTACACAGATACGCAGTATTTT. It yields the protein CASSLLQYTDTQYF.

This clonotype was seen a handful of times. The chain employs TRBV28 and TRBJ2-2; D perhaps matches TRBD1 (6 bases). The CDR3 contains 15 residues. The V and J ends lost 4 bases and 1 base respectively, with 10 bases between them. Germline V lookup: CDR1 MDHEN, CDR2 SYDVKM. The CDR3 DNA reads as TGTGCCAGCAGTTCAGGGGAACGGAACACCGGGGAGCTGTTTTTT. Encoded protein: CASSSGERNTGELFF.

This clonotype has a handful of counts. The chain links TRBV27 to TRBJ2-7, with D possibly being TRBD2 (6 bases). This CDR3 region has 14 residues. The V and J ends lost 8 bases and 0 bases respectively, with 14 bases between them. CDR1 is MNHEY, CDR2 SMNVEV, per germline (reference sequence). The CDR3 DNA sequence: TGTGCCAGCCTCCGGACGGACTACTCCTACGAGCAGTACGTC. This translates into CASLRTDYSYEQYV.

The chain couples TRBV19 to TRBJ1-5, with D tentatively TRBD1 (6 bases). From germline, CDR1 is LNHDA and CDR2 SQIVND (reference sequence). Trimming stripped 3 bases from V and 2 bases from J, with 11 bases between. The CDR3 is made up of 15 amino acids. In nucleotides, the CDR3 is TGTGCCAGTAGTATTGTCAGGGGCGGCAATCAGCCCCAGCATTTT. This codes for CASSIVRGGNQPQHF.

The V and J genes are TRBV4-1 and TRBJ2-1, with 7 bases that match TRBD2. The germline CDR1 and CDR2 sequences are MGHRA and YSYEKL. This CDR3 is 15 amino acids long. Trimming removed 1 base from V and 7 bases from J; junction bases left unmatched: 7. The CDR3 DNA follows: TGCGCCAGCAGCCAAGCCGCAAGCGGGGTTAATGAGCAGTTCTTC. Translating it yields CASSQAASGVNEQFF.

This clonotype was seen only a few times. This sequence joins TRBV6-1 and TRBJ1-1, with D possibly TRBD1 on 5 matching bases. Deletions cut 4 bases from V and 1 base from J, with 10 bases between. Per germline, CDR1 MNHNS and CDR2 SASEGT. This CDR3 has 14 amino acids. CDR3 DNA sequence: TGTGCCAGCAGTGGGGGACCGGAGAACACTGAAGCTTTCTTT. Protein product: CASSGGPENTEAFF.